Shown below are 27 T cell receptor beta chains from a single sample sequenced in a study of beta chain features in type 1 diabetes. The sequenced template was cDNA made from the entire isolated RNA. This table comes from immunoSEQ multiplex PCR, and its TCRdb copy is limited to in-frame clones, with some not included. This table has about 130,000 clones, around a tenth appearing once. Sequencing was carried out using central memory CD4+ T cells from blood. These receptors were obtained from a man between 18 and 29 years old in good health.

This chain links TRBV18 with TRBJ1-2; TRBD1 matches 8 bases. Germline V gene lookup returns CDR1 KGHSH and CDR2 LQKENI. The V gene end was trimmed by 5 bases and the J gene end by 7 bases; junction bases not matched to a gene: 15. The CDR3 is made up of 16 amino acids. CDR3 nucleotides: TGTGCCAGCTCATTGGGACAGGCCGCGGCACGGGCTGGCTACACCTTC. Residues: CASSLGQAAARAGYTF.

This clone was observed a few times. The chain carries TRBV7-2 and TRBJ1-4; D ambiguous. Germline V gives CDR1 SGHTA, CDR2 FQGNSA. This CDR3 contains 14 residues. Between the trimmed V and J ends, which lost 3 bases and 7 bases, there was a span of 12 bases. The CDR3 loop is CASSFFRVGEKLFF. In DNA form, the CDR3 reads TGTGCCAGCAGCTTTTTTCGGGTTGGTGAAAAACTGTTTTTT.

There are a few counts of this clone. Written as DNA, the CDR3 is TGTGCCAGCAGCTTGAACTACCCGGCCCAGGGGGAGACCCAGTACTTC. The encoded protein is CASSLNYPAQGETQYF. The chain employs TRBV7-2 and TRBJ2-5; possible D gene TRBD1, 6 bases. The CDR3 is 16 residues long. The germline V and J ends were trimmed by 3 bases and 5 bases, with 19 bases remaining between them. CDR1 is SGHTA, CDR2 FQGNSA, per germline.

Ten or more counts support this clone. This chain uses TRBV5-1 with TRBJ2-3; 8 nucleotides line up with TRBD2. The CDR3 runs 12 residues. CDR1 and CDR2 (germline): SGHRS, YFSETQ. V was pared by 4 bases and J by 9 bases, with 4 bases of the junction left unmatched. CDR3 region: CASSQGLETQYF. Here the CDR3 DNA reads TGCGCCAGCAGCCAGGGACTAGAGACGCAGTATTTT.

The chain has TRBV28 and TRBJ1-4; 8 bases are shared with TRBD1. The CDR3 spans 15 residues. The germline V gene encodes CDR1 MDHEN and CDR2 SYDVKM. Trimming at V came to 6 bases and at J to 10 bases, leaving 13 bases not matched to a gene. The CDR3 bases are TGTGCCAGCAGCCTACGGCGACAGGGGTGGGGAAAACTGTTTTTT. It is translated as CASSLRRQGWGKLFF.

Only a few counts were recorded for this clone. The rearrangement joins TRBV9 to TRBJ2-3, with 7 bases fitting TRBD2. Germline V gene sequence: CDR1 SGDLS, CDR2 YYNGEE. CDR3 size: 14 residues. V shed 0 bases and J 6 bases; nucleotides not matched to a gene: 4. CDR3 amino acids: CASSVEGRGDTQYF. The CDR3 nucleotides read TGTGCCAGCAGCGTAGAGGGGCGGGGGGATACGCAGTATTTT.

This chain joins TRBV6-6 and TRBJ1-5, with no clear D. The germline V gene has CDR1 MNHNY and CDR2 SVGAGI (reference sequence). CDR3 length: 16 residues. With 7 bases removed from V and 0 bases from J, the gap between germline ends came to 16 bases. The CDR3 sequence: CASNKLAGDSNQPQHF. In DNA, the CDR3 is TGTGCCAGCAACAAACTGGCAGGCGATAGCAATCAGCCCCAGCATTTT.

This clone has only a few counts. The V gene is TRBV7-3, the J gene TRBJ1-3; no reliable D call. The CDR3 loop spans 15 amino acids. Germline assignment: CDR1 SGHTA and CDR2 FQGTGA. Trimming left V 1 base short and J 8 bases short, with 15 bases between. This chain's CDR3 is CASSLMGAETDTIYF. The CDR3 coding sequence is TGTGCCAGCAGCTTAATGGGCGCAGAGACGGACACCATATATTTT. The full variable domain, with the rest looked up from reference TRBV7-3 and TRBJ1-3, is GAGVSQTPSNKVTEKGKYVELRCDPISGHTALYWYRQSLGQGPEFLIYFQGTGAADDSGLPNDRFFAVRPEGSVSTLKIQRTERGDSAVYLCASSLMGAETDTIYFGEGSWLTVV.

This clone was picked up a small number of times. The chain employs TRBV5-8 and TRBJ2-5, with D uncertain. CDR3 length: 13 amino acids. Germline assignment: CDR1 SGHTS and CDR2 YDEGEE. Between the trimmed V and J ends, which lost 4 bases and 3 bases, there was a span of 10 bases. The CDR3 loop reads CASSVGLEETQYF. The DNA of the CDR3 is TGTGCCAGCAGCGTTGGGCTCGAAGAGACCCAGTACTTC.

This clone was seen only a few times. V gene TRBV5-4 combines with J gene TRBJ2-2; tentatively, D is TRBD1 (5 bases). Between the trimmed V and J ends, which lost 2 bases and 8 bases, there was a span of 16 bases. The CDR3 consists of 15 residues. Germline V gives CDR1 SGHNT, CDR2 YYREEE (reference sequence). Here the CDR3 DNA reads TGTGCCAGCAGCTTAGGACAACCCATGACTGGGGAGCTGTTTTTT. Residues: CASSLGQPMTGELFF.

V is TRBV6-1 and J is TRBJ2-1, with D possibly TRBD1 on 6 matching bases. CDR3 length: 14 residues. Trimming removed 7 bases from V and 0 bases from J, with 10 bases in between. The germline CDR1 and CDR2 sequences are MNHNS and SASEGT. CDR3 in DNA: TGTGCCAGCATCCGGGACAACTCCTACAATGAGCAGTTCTTC. Translating it yields CASIRDNSYNEQFF.

The V call is TRBV30, the J call TRBJ1-3; D remains unclear. Germline V gene data show CDR1 as GTSNPN and CDR2 as SVGIG (reference sequence). V was clipped by 2 bases and J by 0 bases, with 11 bases between them. The CDR3 sequence is 15 residues long. The CDR3 loop reads CAWSLPGTSGNTIYF. The CDR3 bases are TGTGCCTGGAGTCTTCCAGGAACCTCTGGAAACACCATATATTTT.

This clone was picked up a small number of times. The J gene is TRBJ2-3, the V gene TRBV2; D gene uncertain. The CDR3 is 13 residues long. V was clipped by 8 bases and J by 2 bases, with 11 bases between them. Germline CDR1 SNHLY, CDR2 FYNNEI. The CDR3 region is CASYYPNTDTQYF. The DNA of the CDR3 is TGTGCCAGCTACTACCCCAACACAGATACGCAGTATTTT. Looking up the rest from reference TRBV2 and TRBJ2-3 gives the full variable domain: EPEVTQTPSHQVTQMGQEVILRCVPISNHLYFYWYRQILGQKVEFLVSFYNNEISEKSEIFDDQFSVERPDGSNFTLKIRSTKLEDSAMYFCASYYPNTDTQYFGPGTRLTVL.

The rearrangement links TRBV7-2 to TRBJ2-3, with D perhaps matching TRBD2 (7 bases). Germline V gene data show CDR1 as SGHTA and CDR2 as FQGNSA. V gave up 2 bases and J gave up 5 bases, with 17 bases separating them. The CDR3 loop spans 16 amino acids. CDR3 amino acids: CASSLTFGGGRDTQYF. The CDR3 DNA sequence: TGTGCCAGCAGCTTAACGTTCGGCGGGGGCCGAGATACGCAGTATTTT.

Concerning this clone: Other DNA sequences of this sample code for an identical CDR3. The chain employs TRBV7-2 and TRBJ2-3; TRBD2 is a possible D gene (6 bases). The V end lost 5 bases, the J end lost 0 bases, and 12 bases lay between the germline ends. From germline, CDR1 is SGHTA and CDR2 FQGNSA. The CDR3 has 15 residues. The CDR3 loop reads CASSLDYLSTDTQYF. DNA of the CDR3: TGTGCCAGCAGCCTGGACTACCTTAGCACAGATACGCAGTATTTT.

The rearrangement uses TRBV9 and TRBJ2-1; 7 positions agree with TRBD2. Germline values: CDR1 SGDLS, CDR2 YYNGEE. The CDR3 is 15 amino acids. Trimming took 0 bases from V and 2 from J; bases not matched to a gene: 2. The CDR3 nucleotides are TGTGCCAGCAGCGTAGACCGGGGGGCCTACAATGAGCAGTTCTTC. Amino acid sequence: CASSVDRGAYNEQFF.

This clone has just a few counts. CDR3 DNA: TGTGCCACCAGCAGCGGACGGGGGGGCACAGATACGCAGTATTTT. It codes for CATSSGRGGTDTQYF. V is TRBV15 and J is TRBJ2-3; 7 bases agree with TRBD2. V lost 3 bases, J lost 1 base, and 4 bases stayed unmatched. Germline V gene sequence: CDR1 LNHNV, CDR2 YYDKDF (reference sequence). This CDR3 spans 15 amino acids.

A few counts support this clone. The gene calls are TRBV2 and TRBJ2-1; 9 nucleotides line up with TRBD1. The germline gives CDR1 SNHLY, CDR2 FYNNEI. V lost 7 bases, J lost 5 bases, and 3 bases stayed unmatched. The CDR3 consists of 13 residues. CDR3 residues: CASTGQGNNEQFF. The CDR3 bases are TGTGCCAGCACAGGACAGGGGAACAATGAGCAGTTCTTC.

The rearrangement joins TRBV11-2 to TRBJ2-7; 10 nucleotides line up with TRBD1. The CDR3 runs 15 residues. Germline V CDR1 and CDR2: SGHAT, FQNNGV. The V and J ends lost 4 bases and 4 bases, in that order; junction bases with no gene match: 7. The DNA of the CDR3 is TGTGCCAGCAGCTCAGTCGGACAGGGGGAATACGAGCAGTACTTC. As protein: CASSSVGQGEYEQYF.

This clone was seen only a few times. This specimen includes other DNA sequences encoding the same CDR3. The chain links TRBV30 to TRBJ2-7; TRBD2 is a possible D gene (5 bases). V was shortened by 2 bases and J by 0 bases, with 5 bases between the two germline ends. The CDR3 contains 12 residues. CDR1 and CDR2 from the germline V gene are GTSNPN and SVGIG (reference sequence). CDR3 sequence reads: CAWSRGSYEQYF. CDR3 sequence (DNA): TGTGCCTGGAGTCGGGGCTCCTACGAGCAGTACTTC. The whole variable domain, filled in from reference TRBV30 and TRBJ2-7, reads SQTIHQWPATLVQPVGSPLSLECTVEGTSNPNLYWYRQAAGRGLQLLFYSVGIGQISSEVPQNLSASRPQDRQFILSSKKLLLSDSGFYLCAWSRGSYEQYFGPGTRLTVT.

In its sample, this clone was seen a few times. The chain uses TRBV20-1 and TRBJ2-7, with a weak D call TRBD1 (6 bases). This CDR3 region has 11 residues. With 2 bases removed from V and 7 bases from J, the gap between germline ends came to 9 bases. Germline V gene sequence: CDR1 DFQATT, CDR2 SNEGSKA (reference sequence). CDR3 coding DNA: TGCAGTGCTAGACCGAGGGGGGAGCAGTACTTC. This sequence encodes CSARPRGEQYF.

In its sample, this clone was seen many times. V and J are TRBV19 and TRBJ1-3, with a weak D call TRBD1 (5 bases). The CDR3 has 14 residues. CDR1 LNHDA and CDR2 SQIVND come from the germline V gene (reference sequence). V gave up 9 bases and J gave up 0 bases, with 12 bases separating them. For the CDR3, the DNA is TGTGCCAGCCGCGGGGGGAGCTCTGGAAACACCATATATTTT. Translation gives CASRGGSSGNTIYF. Full variable domain (missing parts from reference TRBV19 and TRBJ1-3): DGGITQSPKYLFRKEGQNVTLSCEQNLNHDAMYWYRQDPGQGLRLIYYSQIVNDFQKGDIAEGYSVSREKKESFPLTVTSAQKNPTAFYLCASRGGSSGNTIYFGEGSWLTVV.

This chain links TRBV28 with TRBJ2-7; a possible D gene is TRBD2 (6 bases). Trimming pared 8 bases from V and 4 bases from J, leaving 12 bases between. CDR1 is MDHEN, CDR2 SYDVKM, per germline. The CDR3 has 12 residues. The CDR3 protein is CASARGFYEQYF. DNA for the CDR3: TGTGCCAGCGCACGGGGGTTTTACGAGCAGTACTTC.

This clone appeared a few times. Written as DNA, the CDR3 is TGTGCCAGCAGCTTGGCGGGGGGGGGTCAAGAGACCCAGTACTTC. Residues: CASSLAGGGQETQYF. The chain has TRBV5-8 and TRBJ2-5, with 8 nucleotides matching TRBD2. Germline V gene sequence: CDR1 SGHTS, CDR2 YDEGEE. The V gene end was trimmed by 0 bases and the J gene end by 2 bases; junction bases not matched to a gene: 3. This CDR3 region has 15 residues.

This clone has ten or more counts. The rearrangement joins TRBV7-9 to TRBJ2-4, with D uncertain. The CDR3 length is 10 residues. In germline, CDR1 is SEHNR, CDR2 FQNEAQ (reference sequence). V was pared by 7 bases and J by 13 bases, with 11 bases between. The CDR3 loop reads CASTHGWQYF. CDR3 nucleotide sequence: TGTGCCAGCACCCACGGTTGGCAGTACTTC.

The table lists this clone with a few counts. V is TRBV30 and J is TRBJ2-5; D is unresolved. Judging by the DNA end, TRBJ2-7 fits better; the J call may be wrong. This CDR3 region has 15 residues. From germline, CDR1 is GTSNPN and CDR2 SVGIG (reference sequence). CDR3 nucleotide sequence: TGTGCCTGGAGGGAGCCGTTCTTAAGCTCCTACGAGCAGTACTTC. Translated: CAWREPFLSSYEQYF.

Only a few counts were recorded for this clone. The CDR3 coding sequence is TGTGCCAGCAGCTGGACTAGCGGGGGCCTGAATGAGCAGTTCTTC. Translated: CASSWTSGGLNEQFF. The chain joins TRBV6-1 to TRBJ2-1, with 13 bases identical to TRBD2. The germline CDR1 and CDR2 sequences are MNHNS and SASEGT. V was clipped by 6 bases and J by 7 bases; unmatched bases: 6. The length of the CDR3 is 15 residues.